This T cell receptor (beta chain) was retrieved from a study of blood T cell repertoires in COVID-19. Study background: Sites across the United States, Italy and Spain contributed samples from acute and convalescent COVID-19.

CDR1 and CDR2 (germline): LGHNA, YSLEER. V gave up 0 bases and J gave up 0 bases, with 6 bases separating them. There are 15 residues in the CDR3. How the authors handled the data: The assay estimated nucleated cells by amplifying reference gene primers. The table came from immunoSEQ multiplex PCR; TCRdb's copy has only in-frame clones and leaves some out. That table furnishes V, J and clone size, whereas the DNA furnished D and trimming. This sample carries tens of thousands of clones, almost 80% of them seen once, and the ten largest clones take roughly 30%. The material sequenced was peripheral blood. J is TRBJ2-4 and V is TRBV4-3; D unclear. The receptor was isolated from a woman of 80 years or more with acute or convalescent COVID-19. CDR3: CASSQDRIAKNIQYF. CDR3 nucleotide sequence: TGCGCCAGCAGCCAAGACAGAATAGCCAAAAACATTCAGTACTTC.